This TCR beta chain emerged from a study of blood T cells in healthy people across ages. The V gene's germline CDR1 is MDHEN and CDR2 SYDVKM. Deletions cut 7 bases from V and 7 bases from J, with 4 bases between. The CDR3 spans 10 residues. Through a sample-barcoded 5' primer and a J-beta primer mix, a second PCR was run for about 6 to 12 cycles. MiXCR, applied by TCRdb to the 5' RACE reads, yields one record per CDR3 protein. This sample yields 1.4 million or so distinct CDR3 sequences, of which around 40% are seen a single time; around 4% belongs to the top ten. Sequencing input: blood. The V call is TRBV28, the J call TRBJ1-4; D not certain. This sequence was found in a woman in her late teens or twenties in good health. The CDR3 spells CASKGEKLFF. CDR3 DNA sequence: TGTGCCAGCAAAGGTGAAAAACTGTTTTTT.